This T cell receptor beta chain was retrieved from a study of cytomegalovirus exposure and HLA in healthy donors. Whole-study context: Among the 400 or so donors who were genotyped, about 86% fell in the genetic ancestry cluster that is associated with self-reported Caucasian donors.

Whole-study results and caveats: TCR beta sequences reportedly predicted the HLA-A and HLA-B alleles of most subjects accurately. Cytomegalovirus-associated TCR beta chains were listed, numbering more than 150. TCR beta chain V- and J-gene trimming was linked, in a later analysis, to a missense variant in DCLRE1C.

For this clone: The target antigen is unknown.

PCR was performed using 60 Vbeta and 13 Jbeta primers. Produced via immunoSEQ multiplex PCR; TCRdb's table is partial and in-frame only. The sample lists some 160,000 clones; 80% to 85% were seen once. The receptor comes from a male donor in good health and CMV-seronegative. The source material was PBMCs.

As DNA, the CDR3 is TGTGCCAGCAGCGACTCAGGGTACAGCACAGATACGCAGTATTTT. Amino acid sequence: CASSDSGYSTDTQYF. The chain combines TRBV9 with TRBJ2-3; tentative D call: TRBD1 (5 bases). Deletions cut 3 bases from V and 0 bases from J, with 11 bases between. The length of the CDR3 is 15 residues. Germline V gene data show CDR1 as SGDLS and CDR2 as YYNGEE.